Listed below are T cell receptor beta chains from one sample, sequenced in a study of spatial heterogeneity in lung cancer. One entry per CDR3 protein results from TCRdb running MiXCR on the 5' RACE reads. The sample includes about 36,000 distinct CDR3 sequences, over 6.5% of them seen just once. The sequencing used PBMCs, collected at follow-up. These receptors were obtained from a male donor with early-stage non-small cell lung cancer. CDR3s include the opening cysteine and the closing phenylalanine or tryptophan. Each record gives: D gene, clone size, V gene, J gene, CDR3 protein, CDR3 DNA. A D gene is named only where the DNA matches it firmly. The size field is filled for only some rows; it gives once, few, many or a size class.

D gene: -
clone size: few
V gene: TRBV2
J gene: TRBJ1-6
CDR3 protein: CARGDQNSPLHF
CDR3 DNA: TGTGCCAGGGGGGACCAAAATTCACCCCTCCACTTT

D gene: -
clone size: many
V gene: TRBV12-3/TRBV12-4
J gene: TRBJ2-5
CDR3 protein: CASRPPGEGEKETQYF
CDR3 DNA: TGTGCCAGCAGACCCCCGGGGGAGGGGGAGAAGGAGACCCAGTACTTC

D gene: -
clone size: many
V gene: TRBV7-9
J gene: TRBJ2-1
CDR3 protein: CASSLGQISYNEQFF
CDR3 DNA: TGTGCCAGCAGCTTAGGACAGATTTCCTACAATGAGCAGTTCTTC

D gene: -
clone size: many
V gene: TRBV11-2
J gene: TRBJ2-5
CDR3 protein: CASSLRGTGRETQYF
CDR3 DNA: TGTGCCAGCAGCTTACGGGGAACAGGGCGGGAGACCCAGTACTTC

D gene: -
clone size: many
V gene: TRBV2
J gene: TRBJ1-2
CDR3 protein: CASRTRGTEYYGYTF
CDR3 DNA: TGTGCCAGCAGGACAAGGGGAACTGAGTACTATGGCTACACCTTC

D gene: -
clone size: few
V gene: TRBV7-9
J gene: TRBJ2-2
CDR3 protein: CASRGKFAGDTGELFF
CDR3 DNA: TGTGCCAGCAGGGGGAAATTCGCGGGCGACACCGGGGAGCTGTTTTTT

D gene: -
clone size: many
V gene: TRBV7-2
J gene: TRBJ2-2
CDR3 protein: CASSLHGGTGELFF
CDR3 DNA: TGTGCCAGCAGCTTACACGGGGGTACCGGGGAGCTGTTTTTT

D gene: TRBD2
clone size: many
V gene: TRBV6-5
J gene: TRBJ2-1
CDR3 protein: CASSGLAGINEQFF
CDR3 DNA: TGTGCCAGCAGCGGACTAGCGGGGATCAATGAGCAGTTCTTC

D gene: -
clone size: -
V gene: TRBV5-1
J gene: TRBJ1-2
CDR3 protein: CASSLVEGGNYGYTF
CDR3 DNA: TGCGCCAGCAGCTTGGTCGAAGGCGGTAACTATGGCTACACCTTC

D gene: -
clone size: -
V gene: TRBV29-1
J gene: TRBJ2-7
CDR3 protein: CSVEEGEQYF
CDR3 DNA: TGCAGCGTTGAGGAGGGGGAGCAGTACTTC

D gene: TRBD1
clone size: many
V gene: TRBV6-1
J gene: TRBJ1-2
CDR3 protein: CASSGPGQGFGYTF
CDR3 DNA: TGTGCCAGCAGTGGGCCGGGACAGGGGTTTGGCTACACCTTC

D gene: -
clone size: many
V gene: TRBV29-1
J gene: TRBJ1-1
CDR3 protein: CSAGGQRTEAFF
CDR3 DNA: TGCAGCGCCGGTGGACAGCGCACTGAAGCTTTCTTT

D gene: -
clone size: many
V gene: TRBV18
J gene: TRBJ2-7
CDR3 protein: CASSLTVTYEQYF
CDR3 DNA: TGTGCCAGCTCACTTACAGTAACCTACGAGCAGTACTTC

D gene: -
clone size: many
V gene: TRBV20-1
J gene: TRBJ1-1
CDR3 protein: CSASTGGIQAFF
CDR3 DNA: TGCAGTGCTAGTACTGGAGGTATTCAGGCTTTCTTT

D gene: -
clone size: -
V gene: TRBV19
J gene: TRBJ1-5
CDR3 protein: CASSPRGNSNQPQHF
CDR3 DNA: TGTGCCAGTAGTCCTCGAGGGAATAGCAATCAGCCCCAGCATTTT

D gene: -
clone size: few
V gene: TRBV25-1
J gene: TRBJ2-5
CDR3 protein: CASSPLGAPPETQYF
CDR3 DNA: TGTGCCAGCAGTCCCTTGGGGGCCCCTCCGGAGACCCAGTACTTC

D gene: -
clone size: -
V gene: TRBV7-9
J gene: TRBJ2-3
CDR3 protein: CASSLAVAADTQYF
CDR3 DNA: TGTGCCAGCAGCTTAGCGGTAGCCGCAGATACGCAGTATTTT

D gene: -
clone size: many
V gene: TRBV9
J gene: TRBJ1-4
CDR3 protein: CASSVGGHSNEKLFF
CDR3 DNA: TGTGCCAGCAGCGTAGGGGGACACTCGAATGAAAAACTGTTTTTT

D gene: -
clone size: many
V gene: TRBV5-1
J gene: TRBJ1-1
CDR3 protein: CASSLAGVGAFF
CDR3 DNA: TGCGCCAGCAGCTTGGCCGGTGTGGGGGCTTTCTTT

D gene: -
clone size: many
V gene: TRBV19
J gene: TRBJ2-1
CDR3 protein: CASSIPPSSHNEQFF
CDR3 DNA: TGTGCCAGTAGTATACCCCCCTCATCCCACAATGAGCAGTTCTTC

D gene: -
clone size: many
V gene: TRBV5-1
J gene: TRBJ1-4
CDR3 protein: CASSLTGSTNEKLFF
CDR3 DNA: TGCGCCAGCAGCTTGACAGGATCAACTAATGAAAAACTGTTTTTT

D gene: -
clone size: few
V gene: TRBV7-2
J gene: TRBJ2-7
CDR3 protein: CASSIRRTYEQYF
CDR3 DNA: TGTGCCAGCAGCATAAGACGCACCTACGAGCAGTACTTC

D gene: TRBD1
clone size: many
V gene: TRBV19
J gene: TRBJ1-5
CDR3 protein: CASIRQGGYSNQPQHF
CDR3 DNA: TGTGCCAGTATTCGACAGGGTGGCTATAGCAATCAGCCCCAGCATTTT

D gene: -
clone size: few
V gene: TRBV6-1
J gene: TRBJ1-2
CDR3 protein: CAAAWGYGYTF
CDR3 DNA: TGTGCCGCCGCTTGGGGCTATGGCTACACCTTC

D gene: -
clone size: many
V gene: TRBV7-9
J gene: TRBJ1-5
CDR3 protein: CASSLAGFEPQHF
CDR3 DNA: TGTGCCAGCAGCTTAGCGGGGTTTGAGCCCCAGCATTTT

D gene: -
clone size: many
V gene: TRBV19
J gene: TRBJ2-1
CDR3 protein: CASSVADYNEQFF
CDR3 DNA: TGTGCCAGTAGTGTGGCGGACTACAATGAGCAGTTCTTC

D gene: -
clone size: many
V gene: TRBV20-1
J gene: TRBJ2-4
CDR3 protein: CSAPIGMIQYF
CDR3 DNA: TGCAGTGCTCCCATTGGGATGATTCAGTACTTC

D gene: -
clone size: many
V gene: TRBV7-9
J gene: TRBJ1-6
CDR3 protein: CASSSFNSPLHF
CDR3 DNA: TGTGCCAGCAGCTCATTTAATTCACCCCTCCACTTT

D gene: -
clone size: -
V gene: TRBV6-1
J gene: TRBJ1-5
CDR3 protein: CASSDGVLPNQPQHF
CDR3 DNA: TGTGCCAGCAGTGACGGAGTTTTACCTAATCAGCCCCAGCATTTT

D gene: -
clone size: many
V gene: TRBV10-2
J gene: TRBJ2-2
CDR3 protein: CASTGAGNTGELFF
CDR3 DNA: TGCGCCAGCACTGGGGCAGGGAACACCGGGGAGCTGTTTTTT

D gene: TRBD1
clone size: many
V gene: TRBV7-9
J gene: TRBJ2-1
CDR3 protein: CASSLDTGGEQGDEQFF
CDR3 DNA: TGTGCCAGCAGCTTAGATACAGGGGGCGAACAAGGCGATGAGCAGTTCTTC

D gene: TRBD1
clone size: many
V gene: TRBV7-3
J gene: TRBJ2-1
CDR3 protein: CASSPSGGQGMHEQFF
CDR3 DNA: TGTGCCAGCAGCCCATCAGGGGGACAGGGGATGCATGAGCAGTTCTTC

D gene: -
clone size: many
V gene: TRBV2
J gene: TRBJ1-5
CDR3 protein: CASSIAHSNQPQHF
CDR3 DNA: TGTGCCAGCAGTATAGCGCATAGCAATCAGCCCCAGCATTTT

D gene: TRBD1
clone size: many
V gene: TRBV29-1
J gene: TRBJ2-1
CDR3 protein: CSVNGQVYNEQFF
CDR3 DNA: TGCAGCGTTAACGGACAGGTTTACAATGAGCAGTTCTTC

D gene: -
clone size: few
V gene: TRBV6-1
J gene: TRBJ1-1
CDR3 protein: CASSVRTAMNTEAFF
CDR3 DNA: TGTGCCAGCAGTGTTAGGACAGCTATGAACACTGAAGCTTTCTTT

D gene: -
clone size: many
V gene: TRBV14
J gene: TRBJ1-2
CDR3 protein: CASSQWDYGYTF
CDR3 DNA: TGTGCCAGCAGCCAGTGGGACTATGGCTACACCTTC

D gene: -
clone size: many
V gene: TRBV15
J gene: TRBJ1-4
CDR3 protein: CATKGPNNEKLFF
CDR3 DNA: TGTGCCACGAAGGGACCGAATAATGAAAAACTGTTTTTT

D gene: -
clone size: many
V gene: TRBV20-1
J gene: TRBJ2-3
CDR3 protein: CSARGLYADTQYF
CDR3 DNA: TGCAGTGCTAGAGGGCTATATGCGGATACGCAGTATTTT

D gene: -
clone size: many
V gene: TRBV19
J gene: TRBJ2-7
CDR3 protein: CASSRTRGYEQYF
CDR3 DNA: TGTGCCAGTAGTCGGACCAGGGGCTACGAGCAGTACTTC

D gene: TRBD1
clone size: many
V gene: TRBV6-5
J gene: TRBJ2-3
CDR3 protein: CASSYKGTGRTDTQYF
CDR3 DNA: TGTGCCAGCAGTTACAAGGGGACAGGTCGCACAGATACGCAGTATTTT